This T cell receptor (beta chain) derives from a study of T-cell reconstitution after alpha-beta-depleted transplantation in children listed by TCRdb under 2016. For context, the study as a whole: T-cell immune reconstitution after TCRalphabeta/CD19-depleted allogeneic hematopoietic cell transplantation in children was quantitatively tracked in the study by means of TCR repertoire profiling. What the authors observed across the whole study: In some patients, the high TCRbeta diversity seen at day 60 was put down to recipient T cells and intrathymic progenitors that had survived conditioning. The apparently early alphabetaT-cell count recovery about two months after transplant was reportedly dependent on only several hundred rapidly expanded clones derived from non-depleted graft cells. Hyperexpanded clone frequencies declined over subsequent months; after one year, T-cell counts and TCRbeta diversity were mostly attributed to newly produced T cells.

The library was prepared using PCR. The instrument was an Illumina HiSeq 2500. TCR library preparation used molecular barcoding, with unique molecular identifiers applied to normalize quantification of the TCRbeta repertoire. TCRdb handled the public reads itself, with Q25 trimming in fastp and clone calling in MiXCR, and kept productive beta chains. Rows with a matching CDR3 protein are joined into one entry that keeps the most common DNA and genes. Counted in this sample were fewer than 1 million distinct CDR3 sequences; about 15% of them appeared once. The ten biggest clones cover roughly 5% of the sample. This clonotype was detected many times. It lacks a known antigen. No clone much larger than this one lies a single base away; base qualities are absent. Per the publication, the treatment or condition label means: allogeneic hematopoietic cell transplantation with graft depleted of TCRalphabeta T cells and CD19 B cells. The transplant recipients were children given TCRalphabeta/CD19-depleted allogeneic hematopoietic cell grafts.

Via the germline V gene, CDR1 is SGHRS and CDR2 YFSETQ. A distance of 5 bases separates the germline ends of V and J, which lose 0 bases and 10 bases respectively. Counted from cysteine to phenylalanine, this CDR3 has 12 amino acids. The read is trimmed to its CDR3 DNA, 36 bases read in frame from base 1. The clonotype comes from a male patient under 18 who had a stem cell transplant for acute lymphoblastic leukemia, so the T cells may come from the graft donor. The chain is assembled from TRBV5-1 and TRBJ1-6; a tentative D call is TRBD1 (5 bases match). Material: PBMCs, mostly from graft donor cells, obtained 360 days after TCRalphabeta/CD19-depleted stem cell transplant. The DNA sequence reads TGCGCCAGCAGCTTGGAGGGGTCACCCCTCCACTTT. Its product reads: CASSLEGSPLHF.